This is a list of T cell receptor beta chains from one sample in a study of shared clonotypes between healthy human individuals. The assay was immunoSEQ multiplex PCR, and TCRdb's table has in-frame clones only and misses some. The sample contains about half a million clones, roughly 80% of which appear only once. The sequenced material came from PBMCs. The receptor set was obtained from a woman in her forties in good health. Some clones in this sample may be carry-over from other donors' samples. Each CDR3 is given with its conserved first and last residue. Fields, in order: CDR3 length, V gene, J gene, CDR3 protein.

13	TRBV7-2	TRBJ1-4	CASSLVTNEKLFF
11	TRBV2	TRBJ1-5	CASSESVGQHF
13	TRBV10-3	TRBJ1-2	CAISDGQGYGYTF
13	TRBV6-1	TRBJ2-3	CASSSLVTDTQYF
17	TRBV28	TRBJ1-4	CASSRGGGRTLHEKLFF
14	TRBV18	TRBJ1-1	CASSPSGSVTEAFF
18	TRBV7-3	TRBJ2-6	CASSLTLGGGAGANVLTF
15	TRBV7-7	TRBJ2-2	CASSKGQGNTGELFF
15	TRBV7-9	TRBJ2-1	CASASLGTDYNEQFF
14	TRBV2	TRBJ2-4	CASRGTKGYLIQYF
13	TRBV14	TRBJ1-1	CASSRQPNTEAFF
15	TRBV2	TRBJ2-1	CASSLERTGGHEQFF
16	TRBV15	TRBJ1-2	CATSRLGTEENYGYTF
12	TRBV6-1	TRBJ2-3	CASSEDPDTQYF
18	TRBV28	TRBJ2-5	CASSPQLRASGRSETQYF
13	TRBV6-1	TRBJ1-5	CASSTTGGQPQHF
16	TRBV2	TRBJ2-1	CASTVSAGLAYNEQFF
16	TRBV6-5	TRBJ2-7	CASSYSRLQSSYEQYF
13	TRBV11-3	TRBJ2-1	CASTTTSGNEQFF
13	TRBV6-5	TRBJ2-1	CASSPQGFDEQFF
13	TRBV28	TRBJ2-3	CASITAWGDTQYF
13	TRBV6-6	TRBJ2-7	CASRRAMGHEQYF
15	TRBV19	TRBJ2-7	CASRTNSGTSYEQYF
14	TRBV7-6	TRBJ2-7	CASSLAPGGDEQYF
17	TRBV27	TRBJ2-7	CASSLKGSSGKSYEQYF
15	TRBV4-2	TRBJ1-5	CASSPSGTGNQPQHF
15	TRBV4-1	TRBJ1-2	CASSLQQGYDYGYTF
16	TRBV30	TRBJ2-4	CAWSGTGSPTENIQYF
14	TRBV6-6	TRBJ2-1	CASSSPGQGPEQFF
15	TRBV4-2	TRBJ2-7	CASSQVRDRNYEQYF
15	TRBV5-1	TRBJ1-1	CASSLGPGPNTEAFF
12	TRBV7-2	TRBJ2-4	CASCSKKNIQYF
13	TRBV6-6	TRBJ2-1	CASRDTPYNEQFF
12	TRBV29-1	TRBJ2-7	CSVKTGFDEQYF
15	TRBV29-1	TRBJ2-3	CSATGWAGVLDTQYF
17	TRBV5-6	TRBJ2-6	CASRPSGRSSGANVLTF
19	TRBV4-1	TRBJ2-1	CASSQERASGHPSYNEQFF
12	TRBV10-3	TRBJ1-2	CASGQGDYGYTF
16	TRBV5-1	TRBJ2-7	CASSPTSGESSYEQYF
17	TRBV11-2	TRBJ1-5	CASSLRQADYSNQPQHF
16	TRBV4-1	TRBJ2-3	CASSQDSASNTDTQYF
17	TRBV18	TRBJ1-3	CASSSMSGTGIGNTIYF
14	TRBV27	TRBJ1-4	CASSNEGPGEKLFF
14	TRBV2	TRBJ1-1	CASSPRDVNTEAFF
14	TRBV10-2	TRBJ2-3	CASSESTSTDTQYF
16	TRBV4-2	TRBJ1-2	CASSPREGGSNYGYTF